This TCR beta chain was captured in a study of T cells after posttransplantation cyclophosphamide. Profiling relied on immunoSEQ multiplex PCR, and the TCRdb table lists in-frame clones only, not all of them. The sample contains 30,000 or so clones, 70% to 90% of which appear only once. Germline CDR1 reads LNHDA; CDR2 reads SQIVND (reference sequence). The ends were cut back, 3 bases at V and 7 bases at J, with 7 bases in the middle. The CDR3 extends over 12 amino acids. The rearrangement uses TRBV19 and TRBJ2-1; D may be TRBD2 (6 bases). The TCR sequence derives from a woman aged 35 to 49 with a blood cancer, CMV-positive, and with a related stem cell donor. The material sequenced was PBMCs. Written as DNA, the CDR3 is TGTGCCAGTAGTATGGGGGGAAATGAGCAGTTCTTC. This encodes CASSMGGNEQFF.